This passage covers 26 T cell receptor beta chains from one sample sequenced in a study of OX40 agonist ivuxolimab in advanced cancers. Sequencing used immunoSEQ multiplex PCR; TCRdb keeps in-frame clones, though not all of them. The sample has around 78,000 clones; roughly nine tenths are singletons. Sequenced material: CD4+ or CD8+ T cells sorted from blood, taken in a trial of the OX40 agonist ivuxolimab. These receptors came from an adult with an advanced solid tumor such as melanoma, head and neck, liver or kidney cancer.

This chain uses TRBV27 with TRBJ1-1, with D perhaps matching TRBD1 (6 bases). CDR3 length: 14 residues. V lost 0 bases to trimming and J lost 5 bases, with 10 bases between them. In germline, CDR1 is MNHEY, CDR2 SMNVEV (reference sequence). The CDR3 spells CASSLSQGLTEAFF. The CDR3, as DNA: TGTGCCAGCAGTTTATCGCAGGGGTTAACTGAAGCTTTCTTT.

The V and J genes are TRBV29-1 and TRBJ2-3, with D perhaps matching TRBD2 (5 bases). Trimming cost V 0 bases and J 1 base, with 11 bases left between them. Germline V gene lookup returns CDR1 SQVTM and CDR2 ANQGSEA. CDR3 length equals 15 residues. This CDR3 reads CSVEDRTRRTDTQYF. The CDR3, as DNA: TGCAGCGTTGAAGATCGCACTAGACGCACAGATACGCAGTATTTT.

The chain uses TRBV7-3 and TRBJ2-2, with D possibly matching TRBD1 (5 bases). This CDR3 has 13 residues. The ends were cut back, 5 bases at V and 6 bases at J, with 10 bases in the middle. The V gene's germline CDR1 is SGHTA and CDR2 FQGTGA. The CDR3 region has the DNA TGTGCCAGCAGCCCCCAGGGATCCGGGGAGCTGTTTTTT. It encodes CASSPQGSGELFF.

The chain joins TRBV7-9 to TRBJ2-2; 9 nucleotides match TRBD2. Germline CDR1 and CDR2: SEHNR and FQNEAQ (reference sequence). V was clipped by 5 bases and J by 4 bases; unmatched bases: 17. CDR3 size: 19 residues. CDR3 bases: TGTGCCAGCAGCCCGGGTGGGCTAGCGGGGCCGAGAGGCACCGGGGAGCTGTTTTTT. Encoded protein: CASSPGGLAGPRGTGELFF.

This rearrangement joins TRBV5-8 to TRBJ1-2, with D tentatively TRBD1 (6 bases). This CDR3 region has 15 residues. V lost 0 bases and J 2 bases, leaving 11 bases between the germline ends. Germline V gene lookup returns CDR1 SGHTS and CDR2 YDEGEE. The CDR3 DNA reads TGTGCCAGCAGCTTGGCCGTCGGGACAAACTATGGCTACACCTTC. Amino acids: CASSLAVGTNYGYTF.

The CDR3 spells CASSTPVGRGNTIYF. In DNA, the CDR3 is TGTGCCAGTAGTACCCCCGTGGGGCGCGGAAACACCATATATTTT. The V and J genes are TRBV19 and TRBJ1-3, with a possible D match to TRBD1 (5 bases). The CDR3 runs 15 residues. Looked up from germline, CDR1 is LNHDA and CDR2 is SQIVND (reference sequence). Between the trimmed V and J ends, which lost 4 bases and 4 bases, there was a span of 14 bases.

In this sample, this clone turned up once. The V gene is TRBV19, the J gene TRBJ2-2; the D gene could be TRBD1 or TRBD2 (5 bases each). CDR1 LNHDA and CDR2 SQIVND come from the germline V gene (reference sequence). The CDR3 covers 16 residues. V lost 4 bases, J lost 4 bases, and 16 bases lay in between. CDR3 amino acids: CASSNRAGAATGELFF. The CDR3 region has the DNA TGTGCCAGTAGTAATCGGGCCGGGGCCGCCACCGGGGAGCTGTTTTTT.

The rearrangement links TRBV11-2 to TRBJ2-4; D unresolved. In germline, CDR1 is SGHAT, CDR2 FQNNGV. The CDR3 sequence is 11 residues long. V was shortened by 4 bases and J by 13 bases, with 11 bases between the two germline ends. DNA of the CDR3: TGTGCCAGCAGCTCTGGACCAGGACAGTACTTC. Translating it yields CASSSGPGQYF.

The chain combines TRBV30 with TRBJ1-1, with D possibly TRBD1 on 6 matching bases. CDR1 GTSNPN and CDR2 SVGIG come from the germline V gene (reference sequence). The CDR3 runs 14 residues. With 8 bases removed from V and 0 bases from J, the gap between germline ends came to 16 bases. The CDR3 DNA is TGTGCCCTTATCCGGGGGCAGATGAACACTGAAGCTTTCTTT. This translates into CALIRGQMNTEAFF. The full variable domain, completed using reference TRBV30 and TRBJ1-1, is SQTIHQWPATLVQPVGSPLSLECTVEGTSNPNLYWYRQAAGRGLQLLFYSVGIGQISSEVPQNLSASRPQDRQFILSSKKLLLSDSGFYLCALIRGQMNTEAFFGQGTRLTVV.

This clone was detected only a few times. The same CDR3 can be traced to other DNA sequences in this sample. The chain combines TRBV11-1 with TRBJ1-2; D may be TRBD1 (6 bases). There are 15 residues in the CDR3. Germline V gene data show CDR1 as SGHAT and CDR2 as FQDESV (reference sequence). With 5 bases removed from V and 0 bases from J, the gap between germline ends came to 13 bases. CDR3 protein: CASSPRTASNYGYTF. The CDR3 nucleotides read TGTGCCAGCAGCCCGAGGACAGCTTCTAACTATGGCTACACCTTC.

The chain recombines TRBV30 with TRBJ1-4, with D perhaps TRBD1 (6 bases). CDR1 is GTSNPN, CDR2 SVGIG, per germline (reference sequence). Deletions cut 5 bases from V and 3 bases from J, with 10 bases between. CDR3 length: 13 residues. The CDR3: CAWGGHPNEKLFF. DNA of the CDR3: TGTGCCTGGGGGGGGCATCCTAATGAAAAACTGTTTTTT.

The J gene is TRBJ2-6, the V gene TRBV5-1, with a possible D match to TRBD1 (5 bases). This CDR3 comprises 15 residues. Deletions cut 6 bases from V and 1 base from J, with 11 bases between. The germline V gene encodes CDR1 SGHRS and CDR2 YFSETQ. The CDR3 loop reads CASTLRESGANVLTF. In DNA, the CDR3 is TGCGCCAGCACCCTCAGGGAATCTGGGGCCAACGTCCTGACTTTC.

J is TRBJ1-6 and V is TRBV2, with D perhaps matching TRBD1 (6 bases). CDR1 and CDR2 from the germline V gene are SNHLY and FYNNEI. This CDR3 is built from 15 residues. V was pared by 2 bases and J by 7 bases, with 12 bases between. The CDR3 region has the DNA TGTGCCAGCAGTGAATGGGGAGGGGGGAATTCACCCCTCCACTTT. This sequence encodes CASSEWGGGNSPLHF.

This chain links TRBV6-6 with TRBJ1-1; tentatively, D is TRBD1 (5 bases). The CDR3 is 15 amino acids. The ends were cut back, 6 bases at V and 4 bases at J, with 18 bases in the middle. Per the germline V gene, CDR1 is MNHNY and CDR2 is SVGAGI (reference sequence). CDR3 protein: CASRREGASATEAFF. The CDR3 DNA sequence: TGTGCCAGCAGGCGGGAAGGGGCTTCAGCCACTGAAGCTTTCTTT.

This clone appeared a single time. The chain joins TRBV9 to TRBJ2-2, with 8 positions matching TRBD2. V gave up 4 bases and J gave up 6 bases; unmatched junction bases: 11. Germline CDR1 reads SGDLS; CDR2 reads YYNGEE. The CDR3 runs to 16 residues. CDR3 amino acids: CASSSPGLGSSGELFF. For the CDR3, the DNA is TGTGCCAGCAGCTCGCCGGGACTAGGTTCTTCCGGGGAGCTGTTTTTT.

This sequence joins TRBV5-4 and TRBJ2-1; perhaps D is TRBD1 or TRBD2 (5 bases each). This CDR3 region has 15 residues. V was clipped by 3 bases and J by 6 bases, with 16 bases between them. The V gene's germline CDR1 is SGHNT and CDR2 YYREEE (reference sequence). The CDR3 protein is CASSSPSGRLNEQFF. The CDR3 coding sequence is TGTGCCAGCAGCTCCCCCTCGGGGCGACTCAATGAGCAGTTCTTC.

This clone was detected once. The V call is TRBV5-1, the J call TRBJ2-3; 15 positions agree with TRBD2. The CDR3 extends over 16 amino acids. Germline assignment: CDR1 SGHRS and CDR2 YFSETQ. Germline trimming cut 4 bases from V and 3 bases from J; bases unmatched to any gene: 3. The CDR3 loop is CASSEGTSGGTDTQYF. CDR3 sequence (DNA): TGCGCCAGCAGCGAAGGGACTAGCGGGGGGACAGATACGCAGTATTTT.

The chain combines TRBV5-1 with TRBJ1-1, with D possibly matching TRBD1 (6 bases). The CDR3 covers 16 residues. V was shortened by 0 bases and J by 1 base, with 13 bases between the two germline ends. CDR1 and CDR2 from the germline V gene are SGHRS and YFSETQ. CDR3 nucleotides: TGCGCCAGCAGCTTGGCCGAAGGGGGTGGGAACACTGAAGCTTTCTTT. Translating gives CASSLAEGGGNTEAFF.

The chain recombines TRBV7-9 with TRBJ2-3; TRBD1 aligns across 8 bases. The junction had 9 bases not matched to a gene; V was cut back by 4 bases and J by 3 bases. Germline CDR1 reads SEHNR; CDR2 reads FQNEAQ (reference sequence). This CDR3 is built from 16 residues. CDR3 sequence reads: CASSSWTGSRTDTQYF. CDR3 sequence (DNA): TGTGCCAGCAGCTCTTGGACAGGGTCGAGGACAGATACGCAGTATTTT.

This chain links TRBV28 with TRBJ1-2; TRBD1 aligns across 7 bases. Unmatched junction bases numbered 8, after V lost 5 bases and J lost 5 bases. The CDR3 is 14 amino acids. CDR1 is MDHEN and CDR2 is SYDVKM in the germline V gene. The CDR3 spells CASSPSGQIYGYTF. Here the CDR3 DNA reads TGTGCCAGCAGTCCCTCGGGACAGATATATGGCTACACCTTC.

The CDR3 sequence: CSVVLVAVSGKLFF. CDR3 DNA sequence: TGCAGCGTTGTCCTGGTAGCAGTCTCGGGAAAACTGTTTTTT. The chain uses TRBV29-1 and TRBJ1-4; D unclear. The CDR3 contains 14 residues. The germline gives CDR1 SQVTM, CDR2 ANQGSEA. The ends were cut back, 4 bases at V and 10 bases at J, with 19 bases in the middle.

The V gene is TRBV25-1, the J gene TRBJ1-1; no clear D. The V end lost 3 bases, the J end lost 11 bases, and 13 bases lay between the germline ends. This CDR3 region has 12 residues. The germline CDR1 and CDR2 sequences are MGHDK and SYGVNS. CDR3 in DNA: TGTGCCAGCAGTGACGGGAACCCGGGGGCTTTCTTT. Protein: CASSDGNPGAFF.

The chain links TRBV6-5 to TRBJ1-1, with D perhaps matching TRBD1 (6 bases). CDR1 is MNHEY and CDR2 is SVGAGI in the germline V gene. The CDR3 sequence is 16 residues long. V shed 3 bases and J shed 4 bases, with 18 bases lying between them. The chain's CDR3 is CASSYWTESSTTEAFF. The CDR3 DNA follows: TGTGCCAGCAGTTATTGGACAGAAAGCTCGACCACTGAAGCTTTCTTT.

The gene calls are TRBV5-1 and TRBJ2-3; 8 nucleotides line up with TRBD1. With V trimmed by 0 bases and J by 5 bases, 5 bases remained unmatched. CDR3 length equals 15 residues. CDR1 is SGHRS, CDR2 YFSETQ, per germline. The CDR3 is CASSLVQGGRDTQYF. In nucleotides, the CDR3 is TGCGCCAGCAGCTTGGTACAGGGGGGAAGAGATACGCAGTATTTT. The full variable domain, its missing parts supplied by reference TRBV5-1 and TRBJ2-3, is KAGVTQTPRYLIKTRGQQVTLSCSPISGHRSVSWYQQTPGQGLQFLFEYFSETQRNKGNFPGRFSGRQFSNSRSEMNVSTLELGDSALYLCASSLVQGGRDTQYFGPGTRLTVL.

The genes are TRBV6-5 and TRBJ2-3; a weak D match, TRBD1 (6 bases). Germline-derived CDR1 and CDR2 are MNHEY and SVGAGI. The CDR3 totals 15 residues. Trimming cost V 7 bases and J 1 base, with 15 bases left between them. Written as DNA, the CDR3 is TGTGCCAGCACCGAGGGGGTAGGGGGCACAGATACGCAGTATTTT. Amino acids: CASTEGVGGTDTQYF.

The chain is built from TRBV12-5 and TRBJ2-5; 7 bases fit TRBD1. The germline V gene encodes CDR1 LGHNT and CDR2 FRNRAP. V trimming: 4 bases; J trimming: 2 bases; junction bases outside the gene matches: 4. The length of the CDR3 is 14 residues. As DNA, the CDR3 is TGTGCTAGTGGTTCCTGGGACAGACAAGAGACCCAGTACTTC. Protein product: CASGSWDRQETQYF.